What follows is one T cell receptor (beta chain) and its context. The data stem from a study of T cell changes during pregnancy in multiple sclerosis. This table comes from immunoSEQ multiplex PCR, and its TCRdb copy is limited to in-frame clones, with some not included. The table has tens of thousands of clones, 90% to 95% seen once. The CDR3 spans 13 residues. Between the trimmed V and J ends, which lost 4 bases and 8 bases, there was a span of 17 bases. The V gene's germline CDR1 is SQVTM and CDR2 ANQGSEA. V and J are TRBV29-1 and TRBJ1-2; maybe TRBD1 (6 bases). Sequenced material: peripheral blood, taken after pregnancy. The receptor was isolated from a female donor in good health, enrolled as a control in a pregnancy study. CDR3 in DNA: TGCAGCGTTGCCCACAAGACAGGTGGGGGCTACACCTTC. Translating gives CSVAHKTGGGYTF.